The source of this T cell receptor beta chain is a study of blood T cell repertoires in COVID-19. Turning to the study itself: Whether acute or convalescent, the COVID-19 samples came from the United States, Italy and Spain.

Using immunoSEQ multiplex PCR, the repertoire was profiled, and TCRdb retains in-frame clones only, with some absent. This sample has 250,000 to 300,000 clones, with approximately 82% found just once. Germline assignment: CDR1 SEHNR and CDR2 FQNEAQ (reference sequence). The CDR3 covers 16 residues. J gave up 3 bases and V 5 bases, and 6 bases lay outside the gene matches. The genes are TRBV7-9 and TRBJ2-3; the match to TRBD2 covers 12 bases. Sequenced input: peripheral blood. The clonotype was recovered from an elderly man with acute or convalescent COVID-19. The CDR3 DNA reads as TGTGCCAGCAGCATGACTAGCGGGAGAGCTACAGATACGCAGTATTTT. Its translation is CASSMTSGRATDTQYF. Combining the CDR3 with reference TRBV7-9 and TRBJ2-3 gives the whole variable domain DTGVSQNPRHKITKRGQNVTFRCDPISEHNRLYWYRQTLGQGPEFLTYFQNEAQLEKSRLLSDRFSAERPKGSFSTLEIQRTEQGDSAMYLCASSMTSGRATDTQYFGPGTRLTVL.